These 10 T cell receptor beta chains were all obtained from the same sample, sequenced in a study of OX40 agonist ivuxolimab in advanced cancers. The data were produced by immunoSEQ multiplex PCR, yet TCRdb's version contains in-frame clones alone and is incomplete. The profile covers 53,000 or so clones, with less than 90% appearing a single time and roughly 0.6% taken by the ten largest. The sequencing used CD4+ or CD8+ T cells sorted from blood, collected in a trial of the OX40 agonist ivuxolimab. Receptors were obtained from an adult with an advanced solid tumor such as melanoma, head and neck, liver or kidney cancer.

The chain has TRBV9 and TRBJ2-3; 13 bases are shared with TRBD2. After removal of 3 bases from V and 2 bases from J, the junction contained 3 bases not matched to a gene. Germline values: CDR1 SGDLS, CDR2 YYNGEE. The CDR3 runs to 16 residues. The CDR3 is CASSGLAGGPTDTQYF. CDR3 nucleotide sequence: TGTGCCAGCAGCGGACTAGCGGGGGGCCCCACAGATACGCAGTATTTT.

CDR3 DNA sequence: TGTGCCAGTAGTAGGGTGACAGGGTACACAGATACGCAGTATTTT. Residues: CASSRVTGYTDTQYF. The V call is TRBV19, the J call TRBJ2-3; 7 bases fit TRBD1. This CDR3 has 15 amino acids. V lost 4 bases and J lost 2; bases outside the gene matches: 6. Germline lookup yields CDR1 LNHDA and CDR2 SQIVND (reference sequence).

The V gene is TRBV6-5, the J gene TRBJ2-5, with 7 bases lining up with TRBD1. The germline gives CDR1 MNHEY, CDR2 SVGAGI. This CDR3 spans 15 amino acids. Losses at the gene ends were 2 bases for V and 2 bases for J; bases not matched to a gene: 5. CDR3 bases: TGTGCCAGCAGTTACCAGGCCAGGGGGCAAGAGACCCAGTACTTC. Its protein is CASSYQARGQETQYF.

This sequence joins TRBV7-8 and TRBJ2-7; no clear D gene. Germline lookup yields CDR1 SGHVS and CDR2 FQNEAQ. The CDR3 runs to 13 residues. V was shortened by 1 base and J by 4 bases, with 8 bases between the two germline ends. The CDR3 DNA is TGTGCCAGCAGCTTAGATGGCTTGTACGAGCAGTACTTC. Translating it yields CASSLDGLYEQYF.

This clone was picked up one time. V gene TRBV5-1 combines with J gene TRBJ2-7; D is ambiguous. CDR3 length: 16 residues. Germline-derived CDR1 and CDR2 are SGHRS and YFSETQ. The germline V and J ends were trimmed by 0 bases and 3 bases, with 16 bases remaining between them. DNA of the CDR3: TGCGCCAGCAGCTTGGCCCGGGTGACTGAGAACTACGAGCAGTACTTC. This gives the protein CASSLARVTENYEQYF.

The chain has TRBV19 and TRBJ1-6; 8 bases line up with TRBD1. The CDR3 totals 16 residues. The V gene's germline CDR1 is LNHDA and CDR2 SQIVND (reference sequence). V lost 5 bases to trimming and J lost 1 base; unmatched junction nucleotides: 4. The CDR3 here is CASSLGQGSYNSPLHF. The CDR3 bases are TGTGCCAGTAGTCTTGGACAGGGTTCCTATAATTCACCCCTCCACTTT.

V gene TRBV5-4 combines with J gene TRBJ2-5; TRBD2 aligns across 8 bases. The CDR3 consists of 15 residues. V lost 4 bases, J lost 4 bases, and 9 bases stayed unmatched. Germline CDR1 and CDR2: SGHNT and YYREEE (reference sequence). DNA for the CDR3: TGTGCCAGCAGCGCCCCCGGGCGGGAGGCAGAGACCCAGTACTTC. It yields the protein CASSAPGREAETQYF. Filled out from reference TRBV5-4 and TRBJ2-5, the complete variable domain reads ETGVTQSPTHLIKTRGQQVTLRCSSQSGHNTVSWYQQALGQGPQFIFQYYREEENGRGNFPPRFSGLQFPNYSSELNVNALELDDSALYLCASSAPGREAETQYFGPGTRLLVL.

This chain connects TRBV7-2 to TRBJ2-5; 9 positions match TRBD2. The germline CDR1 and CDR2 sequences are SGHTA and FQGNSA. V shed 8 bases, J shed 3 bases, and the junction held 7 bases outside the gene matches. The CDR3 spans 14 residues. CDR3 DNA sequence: TGTGCCAGCGGATCAGCGGGGGGTAAAGAGACCCAGTACTTC. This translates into CASGSAGGKETQYF.

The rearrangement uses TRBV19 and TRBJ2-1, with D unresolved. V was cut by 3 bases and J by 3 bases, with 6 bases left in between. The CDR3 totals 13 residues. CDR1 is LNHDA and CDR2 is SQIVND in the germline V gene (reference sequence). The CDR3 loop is CASSMELYNEQFF. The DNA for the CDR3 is TGTGCCAGTAGTATGGAACTCTACAATGAGCAGTTCTTC. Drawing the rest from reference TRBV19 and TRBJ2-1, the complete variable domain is DGGITQSPKYLFRKEGQNVTLSCEQNLNHDAMYWYRQDPGQGLRLIYYSQIVNDFQKGDIAEGYSVSREKKESFPLTVTSAQKNPTAFYLCASSMELYNEQFFGPGTRLTVL.

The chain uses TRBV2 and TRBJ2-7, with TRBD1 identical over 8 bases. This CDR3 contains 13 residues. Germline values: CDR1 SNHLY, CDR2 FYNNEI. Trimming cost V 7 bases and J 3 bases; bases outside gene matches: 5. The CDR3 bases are TGTGCCAGCAATCGGGACAGGAACTACGAGCAGTACTTC. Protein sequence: CASNRDRNYEQYF.